The TCR beta chain described here comes from a study of graft-versus-host responses after intestinal transplantation (dated by TCRdb to the early 2020s). About the investigation overall: The transplants that recipients got were multivisceral, liver-intestinal, or isolated intestinal. Every recipient was given anti-thymocyte globulin induction, followed by approximately 3 years of maintenance tacrolimus and steroids. Bulk TCR-beta CDR3 sequencing was used to track graft-versus-host and host-versus-graft alloreactive T cell clones in the graft, circulation and bone marrow after intestinal transplantation. To identify alloreactive clones, pre-transplant mixed lymphocyte reaction products were sequenced and compared with unstimulated pre-transplant donor and recipient T cells. Of the roughly 23 intestinal transplant recipients enrolled in the cohort, one of whom was a retransplant, a few patients without pretransplant specimens were excluded. A peak of at least 4% donor T cells among recipient peripheral blood mononuclear cells was the definition used for donor T cell macrochimerism. Samples from three later patients were sequenced in-house on an Illumina MiSeq with MiXCR processing rather than by the commercial service. The paper as a whole reports these results and caveats: The conclusions were limited by the relatively low number and heterogeneity of the intestinal transplant patients. Peak levels of circulating GvH clones were associated with declines in HvG clones early after transplant. In the allografts of patients with donor T cell macrochimerism, GvH to HvG T cell clonal ratios were high. GvH clones turned up in recipient bone marrow, with some appearing earlier in ileal mucosa or blood, a pattern consistent with an intestinal mucosal origin.

The CDR3 has 12 amino acids, counting the end cysteine and phenylalanine. The read is trimmed to its CDR3 DNA, 36 bases read in frame from base 1. For CDR1 and CDR2, the germline V gene lists SGHDN and FVKESK. V loses 5 bases of germline sequence and J loses 4 bases, and the interval between the two ends is 9 bases. Library preparation employed the immunoSEQ multiplex PCR assay. For most patients, genomic DNA was isolated with the Qiagen DNeasy Blood and Tissue Kit and sent frozen to Adaptive Biotechnologies for TCR sequencing. High-throughput TCR-beta CDR3 sequencing of genomic DNA from most patients was performed by Adaptive Biotechnologies. The study's own analysis went as follows. Adaptive's ImmunoSEQ software was the source of the TCR sequencing data for roughly 19 patients, while three other patients were processed with MiXCR and VDJtools. CD4 versus CD8 sorting errors were corrected by removing sequences found in both subsets at a frequency ratio below 5:1. CDR3 nucleotide sequences shared between donor and recipient were removed because their origin could not be assigned. At least 2-fold expansion over unstimulated cells and a minimum CFSE-low frequency of 0.002% (template counts) or 0.001% (read counts) were required for clones to be classified as alloreactive. Clones detected in sequenced pre-transplant spleen, lymph node, or MLR CFSE-low populations of the donor or recipient were defined as mappable. The cumulative frequency of alloreactive clones was calculated as a percentage of all sequences, weighted by copy number. Here the immuneACCESS table is served through TCRdb, limited to in-frame sequences with V and J called. Missing clones are a known gap in these copies; in checked studies unresolved V genes cover under half, and the rest lacks a known reason. The V and J calls and clone size were taken over from that table, and D and trimming were inferred from the DNA. This sample holds about 78,000 clones; roughly 84% were observed only once. The top ten clones comprise under 9.5% of the sample.

Points on this clone: Its antigen is still unknown. No base quality information exists; no much larger clone differs at one position.

The sample's time point label, in plain terms: cells obtained before transplantation from donor or recipient. CD3+CD4+ and CD3+CD8+ populations were FACS-sorted from unstimulated pre-transplant donor and recipient cells taken from spleen or lymph nodes. The chain is assembled from TRBV14 and TRBJ2-7, with the D segment possibly TRBD1 or TRBD2, each aligning over 5 bases. The clonotype was recovered from a human donor who was the organ donor for an intestinal transplant. The sample was unstimulated CD8+ T cells sorted from spleen or lymph node cells, taken before transplant. The nucleotide sequence reads as follows: TGTGCCAGCAGCTCTTGGGGGTACGAGCAGTACTTC. It translates as CASSSWGYEQYF.